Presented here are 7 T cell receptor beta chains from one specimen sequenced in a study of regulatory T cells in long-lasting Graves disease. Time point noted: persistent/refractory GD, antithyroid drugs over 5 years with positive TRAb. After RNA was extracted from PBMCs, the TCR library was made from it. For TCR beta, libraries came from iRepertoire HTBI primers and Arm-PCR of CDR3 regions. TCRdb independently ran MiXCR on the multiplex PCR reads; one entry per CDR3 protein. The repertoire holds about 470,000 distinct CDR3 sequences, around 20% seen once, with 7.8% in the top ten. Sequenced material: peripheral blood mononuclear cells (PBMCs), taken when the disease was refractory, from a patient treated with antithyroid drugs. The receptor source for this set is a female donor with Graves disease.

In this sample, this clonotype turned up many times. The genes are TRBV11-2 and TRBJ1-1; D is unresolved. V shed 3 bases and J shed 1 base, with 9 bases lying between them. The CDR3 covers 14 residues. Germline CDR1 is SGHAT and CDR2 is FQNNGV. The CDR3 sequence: CASSFFGENTEAFF. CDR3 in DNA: TGTGCCAGCAGCTTCTTTGGGGAGAACACTGAAGCTTTCTTT.

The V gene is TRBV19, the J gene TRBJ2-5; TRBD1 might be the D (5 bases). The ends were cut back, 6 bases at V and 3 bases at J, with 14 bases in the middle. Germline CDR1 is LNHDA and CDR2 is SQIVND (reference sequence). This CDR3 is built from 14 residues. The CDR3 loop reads CASRDKLREETQYF. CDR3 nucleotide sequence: TGTGCCAGTAGGGATAAACTCAGGGAAGAGACCCAGTACTTC.

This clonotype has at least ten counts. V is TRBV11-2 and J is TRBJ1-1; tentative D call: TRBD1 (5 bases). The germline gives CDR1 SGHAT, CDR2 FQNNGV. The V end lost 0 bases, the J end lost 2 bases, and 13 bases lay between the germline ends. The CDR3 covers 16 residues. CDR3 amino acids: CASSLEGRRQNTEAFF. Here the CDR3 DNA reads TGTGCCAGCAGCTTAGAGGGACGGCGACAAAACACTGAAGCTTTCTTT.

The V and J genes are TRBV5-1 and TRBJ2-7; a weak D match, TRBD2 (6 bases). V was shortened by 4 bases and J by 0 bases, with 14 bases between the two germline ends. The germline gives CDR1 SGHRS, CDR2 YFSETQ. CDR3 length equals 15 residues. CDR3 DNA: TGCGCCAGCAGCACTCTAGCGTCCAGCTCCTACGAGCAGTACTTC. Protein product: CASSTLASSSYEQYF.

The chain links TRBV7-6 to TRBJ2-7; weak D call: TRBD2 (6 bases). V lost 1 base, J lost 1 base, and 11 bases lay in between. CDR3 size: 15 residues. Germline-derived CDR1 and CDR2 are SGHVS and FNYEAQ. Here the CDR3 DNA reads TGTGCCAGCAGCTTAGAGGGACTCAGTTCCTACGAGCAGTACTTC. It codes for CASSLEGLSSYEQYF.

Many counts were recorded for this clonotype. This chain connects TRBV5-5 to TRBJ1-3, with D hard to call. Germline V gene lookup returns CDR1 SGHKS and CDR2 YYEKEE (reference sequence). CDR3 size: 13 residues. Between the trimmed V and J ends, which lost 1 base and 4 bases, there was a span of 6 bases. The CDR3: CASSLPHGNTIYF. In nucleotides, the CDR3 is TGTGCCAGCAGCTTGCCACACGGAAACACCATATATTTT.

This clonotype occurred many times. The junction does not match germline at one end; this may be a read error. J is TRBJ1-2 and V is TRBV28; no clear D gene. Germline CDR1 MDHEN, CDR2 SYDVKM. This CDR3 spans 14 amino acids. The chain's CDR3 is CASSLGGPNYGYTF. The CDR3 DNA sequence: TGCGCCAGCAGCTTGGGCGGACCTAACTATGGCTACACCTTC.